The 17 T cell receptor beta chains given below trace back to one sample, sequenced in a study of T cell repertoires in cytomegalovirus infection. A single record per CDR3 protein comes from TCRdb applying MiXCR to the reads. This sample has fewer than 350,000 distinct CDR3 sequences; 9.5% occur once, and the top ten carry over 3.5%. Material for sequencing was PBMCs. These receptors all come from a human donor in good health (CMV status not recorded). Some clones in this sample may be carry-over from other donors' samples.

This clonotype was counted ten times or more. J is TRBJ2-1 and V is TRBV7-2; D gene unclear. V was trimmed by 5 bases and J by 6 bases, leaving 14 bases between them. The germline gives CDR1 SGHTA, CDR2 FQGNSA. This CDR3 has 14 amino acids. DNA of the CDR3: TGTGCCAGCAGCGGTCAGTTTTCGTCCAATGAGCAGTTCTTC. Its translation is CASSGQFSSNEQFF. Drawing the rest from reference TRBV7-2 and TRBJ2-1, the complete variable domain is GAGVSQSPSNKVTEKGKDVELRCDPISGHTALYWYRQSLGQGLEFLIYFQGNSAPDKSGLPSDRFSAERTGGSVSTLTIQRTQQEDSAVYLCASSGQFSSNEQFFGPGTRLTVL.

In this sample, this clonotype turned up many times. The rearrangement uses TRBV7-6 and TRBJ2-2; D is unresolved. Germline CDR1 is SGHVS and CDR2 is FNYEAQ. This CDR3 comprises 13 residues. V lost 5 bases to trimming and J lost 5 bases, with 9 bases between them. The CDR3 loop reads CASSPSRTGELFF. CDR3 nucleotides: TGTGCCAGCAGCCCGAGTAGGACCGGGGAGCTGTTTTTT.

The J gene is TRBJ2-1, the V gene TRBV7-8; D gene uncertain. The ends were cut back, 5 bases at V and 9 bases at J, with 8 bases in the middle. The CDR3 spans 11 residues. From germline, CDR1 is SGHVS and CDR2 FQNEAQ. Here the CDR3 reads CASSRDSEQFF. The CDR3 DNA reads TGTGCCAGCAGCCGAGACTCTGAGCAGTTCTTC.

V usage is TRBV24-1 and J usage is TRBJ2-7; 13 bases are a match to TRBD2. Trimming removed 3 bases from V and 7 bases from J; junction bases left unmatched: 2. Germline lookup yields CDR1 KGHDR and CDR2 SFDVKD. This CDR3 has 14 residues. The CDR3 DNA reads as TGTGCCACCAGTGATCCGGGACTAGCGGGAGAGCAGTACTTC. As protein: CATSDPGLAGEQYF.

This chain links TRBV12-3 or TRBV12-4 with TRBJ1-4; maybe TRBD1 (6 bases). V was trimmed by 6 bases and J by 4 bases, leaving 9 bases between them. CDR3 length equals 13 residues. CDR3 protein: CASRPQGNEKLFF. CDR3 bases: TGTGCCAGCAGACCACAGGGTAATGAAAAACTGTTTTTT.

J is TRBJ2-3 and V is TRBV20-1; D possibly uses TRBD1 or TRBD2 (5 bases each). Germline V gives CDR1 DFQATT, CDR2 SNEGSKA (reference sequence). Trimming removed 5 bases at V and 6 bases at J, with 21 bases between. The CDR3 spans 15 residues. CDR3 DNA: TGCAGTGCTCCTCCCGGGGCCGGGTCAAAGGATACGCAGTATTTT. Its protein is CSAPPGAGSKDTQYF.

This clonotype showed up many times. The J gene is TRBJ2-7, the V gene TRBV7-2, with a possible D match to TRBD2 (6 bases). Per germline, CDR1 SGHTA and CDR2 FQGNSA. The CDR3 has 14 residues. V lost 1 base and J 4 bases, leaving 11 bases between the germline ends. The CDR3 loop reads CASSLGGTLYEQYF. CDR3 bases: TGTGCCAGCAGCTTAGGCGGGACTCTATACGAGCAGTACTTC. Full variable domain (missing parts from reference TRBV7-2 and TRBJ2-7): GAGVSQSPSNKVTEKGKDVELRCDPISGHTALYWYRQSLGQGLEFLIYFQGNSAPDKSGLPSDRFSAERTGGSVSTLTIQRTQQEDSAVYLCASSLGGTLYEQYFGPGTRLTVT.

This clonotype has more than one count but fewer than ten. The chain joins TRBV5-4 to TRBJ2-2; 16 nucleotides agree with TRBD2. Per the germline V gene, CDR1 is SGHNT and CDR2 is YYREEE (reference sequence). The CDR3 spans 17 residues. V dropped 4 bases and J dropped 7; count of bases not matched to a gene: 7. CDR3 sequence reads: CASSLGLAGGPDGELFF. As DNA, the CDR3 is TGTGCCAGCAGCCTGGGACTAGCGGGGGGGCCTGACGGGGAGCTGTTTTTT.

This clonotype occurred a few times. The chain joins TRBV2 to TRBJ2-5, with 8 bases aligning to TRBD2. The CDR3 length is 13 residues. Germline values: CDR1 SNHLY, CDR2 FYNNEI. V was clipped by 8 bases and J by 3 bases; unmatched bases: 5. The CDR3 protein is CASRGGSKETQYF. CDR3 DNA: TGTGCCAGCCGGGGGGGCTCGAAAGAGACCCAGTACTTC.

There are many counts of this clonotype. The chain employs TRBV18 and TRBJ2-1; 7 nucleotides align to TRBD2. The CDR3 has 14 amino acids. The V segment lost 3 bases and the J segment 5 bases; nucleotides outside the gene matches: 4. Per the germline V gene, CDR1 is KGHSH and CDR2 is LQKENI. This CDR3 is CASSPASGNNEQFF. The CDR3 bases are TGTGCCAGCTCACCGGCTAGCGGAAACAATGAGCAGTTCTTC.

This clonotype showed up many times. V is TRBV7-6 and J is TRBJ1-1; TRBD1 is a possible D gene (5 bases). Germline CDR1 and CDR2: SGHVS and FNYEAQ. The CDR3 runs to 14 residues. The V and J ends lost 4 bases and 1 base respectively, with 10 bases between them. The CDR3, as DNA: TGTGCCAGCAGCTCAGGACAAGCGAACACTGAAGCTTTCTTT. Translated, it gives CASSSGQANTEAFF.

In its sample, this clonotype was seen many times. The chain links TRBV7-9 to TRBJ2-1; possible D gene TRBD1, 5 bases. CDR3 length: 16 residues. The germline V gene has CDR1 SEHNR and CDR2 FQNEAQ (reference sequence). Trimming pared 4 bases from V and 0 bases from J, leaving 13 bases between. The CDR3 sequence is CASSSLQVYSYNEQFF. As DNA, the CDR3 is TGTGCCAGCAGCTCCCTACAGGTTTACTCCTACAATGAGCAGTTCTTC.

Many counts were recorded for this clonotype. The rearrangement joins TRBV20-1 to TRBJ2-5; D is unclear. Germline CDR1 reads DFQATT; CDR2 reads SNEGSKA (reference sequence). V was cut by 3 bases and J by 5 bases, with 10 bases left in between. This CDR3 has 12 amino acids. In DNA form, the CDR3 reads TGCAGTGCTAGGATAGTCGGGGAGACCCAGTACTTC. It translates to CSARIVGETQYF.

This clonotype has more than one count but fewer than ten. The gene calls are TRBV6-5 and TRBJ2-7, with 10 positions matching TRBD1. Germline V gene data show CDR1 as MNHEY and CDR2 as SVGAGI. Trimming cost V 5 bases and J 3 bases; bases outside gene matches: 4. The CDR3 contains 14 residues. CDR3 sequence reads: CASSPGTGDYEQYF. The CDR3, as DNA: TGTGCCAGCAGTCCCGGGACAGGGGACTACGAGCAGTACTTC.

The CDR3 bases are TGCAGCGGGGGGACAGGGTTCTACGAGCAGTACTTC. Translated, it gives CSGGTGFYEQYF. The chain recombines TRBV29-1 with TRBJ2-7; the match to TRBD1 covers 9 bases. V lost 7 bases to trimming and J lost 3 bases; unmatched junction nucleotides: 4. The CDR3 sequence is 12 residues long. The V gene's germline CDR1 is SQVTM and CDR2 ANQGSEA.

At least ten counts were recorded for this clonotype. Written as DNA, the CDR3 is TGTGCCAGCAGGACCAGCGGGGGGTACACCGGGGAGCTGTTTTTT. Its protein product is CASRTSGGYTGELFF. The chain employs TRBV7-2 and TRBJ2-2; 9 positions agree with TRBD2. This CDR3 region has 15 residues. From germline, CDR1 is SGHTA and CDR2 FQGNSA. Germline trimming cut 6 bases from V and 3 bases from J; bases unmatched to any gene: 5.

This clonotype occurred many times. The V call is TRBV7-9, the J call TRBJ2-2; D gene ambiguous. Trimming pared 1 base from V and 2 bases from J, leaving 17 bases between. The CDR3 totals 18 residues. Germline-derived CDR1 and CDR2 are SEHNR and FQNEAQ (reference sequence). The CDR3 reads CASSLDQQRRRNTGELFF. The CDR3 DNA reads TGTGCCAGCAGCTTAGACCAGCAGAGACGTAGAAACACCGGGGAGCTGTTTTTT.